Listed here is a single TCR beta chain. What this receptor recognizes is not known. No base quality values were provided; no much bigger clone lies one nucleotide off. Taken with the paper, the label for treatment or condition translates to: around 19 received Ad26.COV2.S at low or high dose, single or two shots; about 5 received placebo; per-sample allocation not given. Repertoires of vaccine and placebo recipients were sequenced from samples taken on day 63 after the first injection. Cohort 1b enrolled about 25 adults aged 18-55 years at a single site in Boston, USA, between 29 July and 7 August 2020. Ad26.COV2.S was a replication-incompetent adenovirus type 26 vector expressing a prefusion-stabilized SARS-CoV-2 spike protein from the original Wuhan strain. CDR1 and CDR2 (SNHLY, FYNNEI) derive from the germline V gene. The CDR3 runs 15 amino acids, cysteine and phenylalanine included. Solely the CDR3 DNA is kept, with 45 bases framed from the first base. The V and J ends are trimmed by 6 bases and 7 bases, leaving 18 bases between them.

The immunoSEQ Assay was the method used to sequence TCRbeta CDR3 regions. After extraction, genomic DNA underwent amplification by bias-controlled multiplex PCR, followed by high-throughput sequencing. In the paper's pipeline: Collapsing and filtering of sequences were performed to quantify the absolute abundance of each unique TCRbeta CDR3 region. T cell fraction was estimated by normalizing TCRbeta template counts to usable DNA, which was measured by amplifying reference genes present in all nucleated cells. Repertoire TCRs were annotated as SARS-CoV-2-specific when V gene, CDR3 amino acid sequence and J gene were exactly matched to a known reactive TCR set. MIRA supplied the reference SARS-CoV-2 TCR set, which was filtered for enrichment in COVID-19-positive ImmuneCODE repertoires so that public or cross-reactive TCRs were removed. Based on the MIRA antigens, annotated TCRs were further analysed at the level of specific ORF or position within ORF. Breadth was defined as the number of annotated unique rearrangements divided by the total number of unique productive rearrangements, and depth was defined as the summed frequency of the annotated unique rearrangements. TCR breadth was compared between groups using two-sided Wilcoxon rank-sum tests. TCRdb took over this immuneACCESS table, retaining in-frame rearrangements with V and J assigned. Such tables are incomplete; in checked studies, under half of the missing clones stem from an unresolved V gene, and the remainder is unexplained. That table supplies the V and J calls and clone size; D and trimming were determined from the DNA. Present in this sample are roughly 420,000 clones, around 87% of which were seen just once. The ten largest clones represent approximately 4% of the sample.

The entry originates in a study of Ad26.COV2.S vaccination and SARS-CoV-2 variants (dated by TCRdb to about 2021). Regarding the research as a whole: Donors in the vaccine arm were drawn from COV1001, a phase I-IIa trial of Ad26.COV2.S in healthy adults that was multicentre, randomized, double-blind and placebo-controlled. Ad26.COV2.S was administered intramuscularly at 5 x 10^10 or 1 x 10^11 viral particles, either as a single shot or as two shots given 56 days apart. TCRbeta repertoire sequencing was used to assess the specificity and breadth of SARS-CoV-2-reactive T cell receptors after Ad26.COV2.S vaccination. The TCR-sequenced set comprised approximately 30 samples: approximately 19 Ad26.COV2.S vaccine recipients, 5 placebo recipients and 8 SARS-CoV-2 convalescent individuals. Trial participants were randomized into five groups of five: low-dose or high-dose Ad26.COV2.S given once or twice, or placebo on both occasions. Throughout the experiments and outcome assessment, investigators stayed blinded to trial group allocation.

Study-level results and caveats: It was noted by the authors that total T cell responses may have been underestimated by the TCR breadth and depth analyses. After vaccination, substantial breadth of spike-specific CD8+ and CD4+ T cell responses was reported. Higher spike-specific TCR breadth was observed in Ad26.COV2.S recipients than in placebo recipients (P = 0.0014). The study was not powered for comparison of responses between vaccine doses or regimens. Comparable non-spike TCR breadth was observed between vaccine and placebo recipients, consistent with only spike being contained in the vaccine.

The sample was peripheral blood, taken in a trial of Ad26.COV2.S vaccine versus placebo. The receptor was derived from a person aged 18-60 years who received the Ad26.COV2.S COVID-19 vaccine or a placebo. In this chain, TRBV2 is recombined with TRBJ1-4; the D gene is possibly TRBD1, with 5 bases matching. The base sequence is TGTGCCAGCAGGGCAGGGTCGTTCCCGGCTGAAAAACTGTTTTTT. Translated, it gives CASRAGSFPAEKLFF. The CDR3, completed at both ends by the reference TRBV2 and TRBJ1-4 genes, gives the full variable domain EPEVTQTPSHQVTQMGQEVILRCVPISNHLYFYWYRQILGQKVEFLVSFYNNEISEKSEIFDDQFSVERPDGSNFTLKIRSTKLEDSAMYFCASRAGSFPAEKLFFGSGTQLSVL.